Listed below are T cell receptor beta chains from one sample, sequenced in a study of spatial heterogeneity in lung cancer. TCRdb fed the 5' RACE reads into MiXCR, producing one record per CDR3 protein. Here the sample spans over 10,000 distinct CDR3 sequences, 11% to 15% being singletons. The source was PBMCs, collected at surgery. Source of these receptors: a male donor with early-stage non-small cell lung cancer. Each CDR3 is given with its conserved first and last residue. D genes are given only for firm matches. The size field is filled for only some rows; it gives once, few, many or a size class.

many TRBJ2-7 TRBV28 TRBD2 TGTGCCAGCAGTCCCGGGACTAGCGGGGATTTTGAGCAGTACTTC CASSPGTSGDFEQYF
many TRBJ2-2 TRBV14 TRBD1 TGTGCCAGCAGCCAAGAGGGGACAGGGGGCTTAAACACCGGGGAGCTGTTTTTT CASSQEGTGGLNTGELFF
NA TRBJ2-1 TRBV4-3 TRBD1 TGCGCCAGCAGCCACCCGGGACAGGGAGGCAATGAGCAGTTCTTC CASSHPGQGGNEQFF
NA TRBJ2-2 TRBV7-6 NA TGTGCCAGCAGCTTATTTGTTGGGGCCGGGGAGCTGTTTTTT CASSLFVGAGELFF
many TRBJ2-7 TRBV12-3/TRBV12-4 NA TGTGCCAGCAGTAAGGACAGAAACGAGCAGTACTTC CASSKDRNEQYF
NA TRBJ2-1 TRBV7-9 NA TGTGCCAGCAGCCCGAGGAACCCTAAAAGCAATGAGCAGTTCTTC CASSPRNPKSNEQFF
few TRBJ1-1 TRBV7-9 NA TGTGCCAGCAGCCTCCTTTCCTCCGCGTTAGCTTTCTTT CASSLLSSALAFF
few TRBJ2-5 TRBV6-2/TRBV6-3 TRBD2 TGTGCCAGCAACCCCCGCCGGACTAGCGGGGGTTTGGAGACCCAGTACTTC CASNPRRTSGGLETQYF
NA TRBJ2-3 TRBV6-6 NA TGTGCCAGCAGTTACTCAGCACTTTCCACAGATACGCAGTATTTT CASSYSALSTDTQYF
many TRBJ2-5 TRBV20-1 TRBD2 TGCAGTGCTAGAGATGTCGGGGGGGTGGACCAAGAGACCCAGTACTTC CSARDVGGVDQETQYF
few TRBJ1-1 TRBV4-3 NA TGCGCCAGCAGCCAAGAGGTCCAGGGTTGGAACACTGAAGCTTTCTTT CASSQEVQGWNTEAFF
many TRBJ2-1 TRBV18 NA TGTGCCAGCTCATATGACAGCTCCTACAATGAGCAGTTCTTC CASSYDSSYNEQFF
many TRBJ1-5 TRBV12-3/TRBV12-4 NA TGTGCCAGCAGCCTTGGGACGGATAGCAATCAGCCCCAGCATTTT CASSLGTDSNQPQHF
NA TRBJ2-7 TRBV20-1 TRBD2 TGCAGTGCCCCGGGCTGGCGGGAGACGGGGGAGCAGTACTTC CSAPGWRETGEQYF
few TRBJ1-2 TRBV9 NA TGTGCCAGCAGCGTAGCTCCAGAGAATGGCTACACCTTC CASSVAPENGYTF
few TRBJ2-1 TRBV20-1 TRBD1 TGCAGTGCTAGGGGACAGGTGTACAATGAGCAGTTCTTC CSARGQVYNEQFF
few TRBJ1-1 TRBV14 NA TGTGCCAGCAGCCGAACAGGCAGGGGAAACACTGAAGCTTTCTTT CASSRTGRGNTEAFF
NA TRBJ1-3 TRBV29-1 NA TGCAGCGTCACCACAGACTCTGGAAACACCATATATTTT CSVTTDSGNTIYF
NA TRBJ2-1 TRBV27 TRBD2 TGTGCCAGCAGTTTATCCCCTAGACTAGCGGGGCACAATGAGCAGTTCTTC CASSLSPRLAGHNEQFF
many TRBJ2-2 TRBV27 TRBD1 TGTGCCAGCAGTGCCCCCGACAGGGGTGGCGGGGAGCTGTTTTTT CASSAPDRGGGELFF
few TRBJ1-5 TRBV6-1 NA TGTGCCAGCAGTGGGGATGGCAATCAGCCCCAGCATTTT CASSGDGNQPQHF
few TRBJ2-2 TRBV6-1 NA TGTGCCAGCAGTGGGATGAGGGACACCGGGGAGCTGTTTTTT CASSGMRDTGELFF
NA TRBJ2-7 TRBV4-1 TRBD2 TGCGCCAGCAGCCGGGAAGGGACGGGGGGGCCCCACGAGCAGTACTTC CASSREGTGGPHEQYF
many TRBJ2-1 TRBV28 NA TGTGCCAGCAGTCACAATGAGCAGTTCTTC CASSHNEQFF
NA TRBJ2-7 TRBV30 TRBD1 TGTGCCTGGATACCTGACAGGGAAGAATACGAGCAGTACTTC CAWIPDREEYEQYF
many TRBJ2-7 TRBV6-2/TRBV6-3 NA TGTGCCAGCAGTTACGCAGGGTATCTCTACGAGCAGTACTTC CASSYAGYLYEQYF
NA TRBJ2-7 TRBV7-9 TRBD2 TGTGCCAGCAGCCCCATCGGGGGGGCCGAGCAGTACTTC CASSPIGGAEQYF